This T cell receptor beta chain is from a study of T-cell reconstitution after alpha-beta-depleted transplantation in children. The study's findings and limits: Several hundred expanded graft clones reportedly gave rise to the alpha-beta T cells present about two months after transplant. From newly produced T cells came most of the T-cell counts and diversity one year after transplant.

Comment on this clonotype: The antigen remains undetermined.

The library targeted TCRbeta and was prepared with unique molecular identifiers. A single record per CDR3 protein comes from TCRdb applying MiXCR to the PCR reads. The sample shows 120,000 or so distinct CDR3 sequences, around 23% of them seen only once. V lost 5 bases and J lost 4; bases outside the gene matches: 8. Germline assignment: CDR1 SGHVS and CDR2 FNYEAQ. The CDR3 has 16 residues. This clonotype was sampled from a male patient between 2 and 15 years old who had a stem cell transplant for chronic granulomatous disease, so the T cells may come from the graft donor. The gene calls are TRBV7-6 and TRBJ2-3, with 11 bases that match TRBD2. Sequenced here: PBMCs, mostly from graft donor cells, sampled 180 days after TCRalphabeta/CD19-depleted stem cell transplant. CDR3 DNA sequence: TGTGCCAGCAGCGCTAATAGCGGGAGGGCCTCAGATACGCAGTATTTT. It codes for CASSANSGRASDTQYF.